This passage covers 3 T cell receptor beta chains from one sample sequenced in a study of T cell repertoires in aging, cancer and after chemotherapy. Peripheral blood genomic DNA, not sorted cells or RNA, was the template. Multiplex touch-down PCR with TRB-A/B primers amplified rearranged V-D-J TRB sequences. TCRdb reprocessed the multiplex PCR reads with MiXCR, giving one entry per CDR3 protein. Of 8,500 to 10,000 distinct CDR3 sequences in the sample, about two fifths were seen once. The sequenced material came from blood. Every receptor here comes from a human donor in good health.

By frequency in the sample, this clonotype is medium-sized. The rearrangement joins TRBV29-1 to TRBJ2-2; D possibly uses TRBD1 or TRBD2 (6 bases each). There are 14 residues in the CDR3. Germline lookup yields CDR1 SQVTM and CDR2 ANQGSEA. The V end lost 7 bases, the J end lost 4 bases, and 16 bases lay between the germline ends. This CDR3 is CSADPEGGTGELFF. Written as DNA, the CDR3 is TGCAGCGCCGATCCGGAGGGGGGCACCGGGGAGCTGTTTTTT.

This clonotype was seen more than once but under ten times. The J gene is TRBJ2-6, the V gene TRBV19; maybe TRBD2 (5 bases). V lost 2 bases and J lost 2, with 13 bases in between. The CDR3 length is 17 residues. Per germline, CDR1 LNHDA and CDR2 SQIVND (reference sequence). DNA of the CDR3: TGTGCCAGTAGTATATATATATCCGGGACTGGGGCCAACGTCCTGACTTTC. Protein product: CASSIYISGTGANVLTF.

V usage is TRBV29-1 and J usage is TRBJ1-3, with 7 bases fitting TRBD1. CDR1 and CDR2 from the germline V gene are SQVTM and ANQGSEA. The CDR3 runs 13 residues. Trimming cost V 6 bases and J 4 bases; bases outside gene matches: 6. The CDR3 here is CSVVQGRGNTIYF. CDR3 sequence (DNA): TGCAGCGTAGTACAGGGGCGAGGAAACACCATATATTTT.